A single sample is the source of the 21 T cell receptor beta chains below, sequenced in a study of T cells in tumors after PD-1 blockade. Assay used: immunoSEQ multiplex PCR; TCRdb lists only in-frame clones, some missing. The sample has roughly 59,000 clones, around 77% seen once. The sample here was PBMCs, taken before anti-PD-1 treatment. These receptors came from a human donor with basal cell carcinoma.

The genes are TRBV2 and TRBJ1-2; possibly TRBD1 for D (5 bases). The CDR3 length is 13 residues. With 4 bases removed from V and 8 bases from J, the gap between germline ends came to 14 bases. Germline V gene lookup returns CDR1 SNHLY and CDR2 FYNNEI. CDR3 sequence (DNA): TGTGCCAGCAGTGGAAATCGACAGTCGGGCTACACCTTC. As protein: CASSGNRQSGYTF.

The rearrangement uses TRBV7-6 and TRBJ1-2; possibly TRBD1 for D (5 bases). The ends were cut back, 4 bases at V and 4 bases at J, with 13 bases in the middle. Germline CDR1 is SGHVS and CDR2 is FNYEAQ. The CDR3 sequence is 14 residues long. The CDR3 coding sequence is TGTGCCAGCAGCTCCCCGGGACGTAGCTATGGCTACACCTTC. This sequence encodes CASSSPGRSYGYTF.

V gene TRBV12-5 combines with J gene TRBJ1-5; TRBD1 matches 8 bases. This CDR3 spans 14 amino acids. Germline V gene lookup returns CDR1 LGHNT and CDR2 FRNRAP. The V segment lost 5 bases and the J segment 3 bases; nucleotides outside the gene matches: 3. CDR3 loop: CASGTGGDNQPQHF. CDR3 DNA: TGTGCTAGTGGTACAGGGGGAGACAATCAGCCCCAGCATTTT.

This clone has just one count. The chain is built from TRBV19 and TRBJ2-1; 9 nucleotides agree with TRBD1. CDR1 and CDR2 from the germline V gene are LNHDA and SQIVND (reference sequence). The CDR3 is made up of 18 amino acids. Trimming took 4 bases from V and 6 from J; bases not matched to a gene: 16. In nucleotides, the CDR3 is TGTGCCAGTAGTAAAGGGACAGGGATAGAGCTCACGCGCAATGAGCAGTTCTTC. Translated: CASSKGTGIELTRNEQFF.

The J gene is TRBJ1-1, the V gene TRBV19, with D maybe TRBD1 (6 bases). The V gene's germline CDR1 is LNHDA and CDR2 SQIVND (reference sequence). The CDR3 sequence is 16 residues long. The V gene lost 7 bases and the J gene lost 5 bases, with 23 bases spanning the gap. The DNA for the CDR3 is TGTGCCAGTACTTATCTACCCCAGGCCAGGGGAACTGAAGCTTTCTTT. Encoded protein: CASTYLPQARGTEAFF. The variable domain in full, completed from reference TRBV19 and TRBJ1-1, reads DGGITQSPKYLFRKEGQNVTLSCEQNLNHDAMYWYRQDPGQGLRLIYYSQIVNDFQKGDIAEGYSVSREKKESFPLTVTSAQKNPTAFYLCASTYLPQARGTEAFFGQGTRLTVV.

The V and J genes are TRBV6-8 and TRBJ2-7; D is undetermined. V dropped 8 bases and J dropped 3 bases, with 14 bases sitting between them. Germline CDR1 and CDR2: MNHGY and SAAAGT. The CDR3 length is 13 residues. DNA of the CDR3: TGTGCCAGCGGTGGACCTAGGATCTACGAGCAGTACTTC. Translating it yields CASGGPRIYEQYF.

The chain is built from TRBV23-1 and TRBJ1-5; D call uncertain. TRBV23-1 is identified as an open reading frame with a role that is uncertain. Trimming cost V 11 bases and J 0 bases, with 11 bases left between them. This CDR3 has 13 amino acids. This chain's CDR3 is CAGAGYSNQPQHF. CDR3 sequence (DNA): TGCGCCGGCGCAGGTTATAGCAATCAGCCCCAGCATTTT.

The J gene is TRBJ2-7, the V gene TRBV7-6, with a tentative D call TRBD2 (5 bases). CDR1 and CDR2 from the germline V gene are SGHVS and FNYEAQ. The V gene lost 5 bases and the J gene lost 2 bases, with 10 bases spanning the gap. This CDR3 is built from 13 residues. As DNA, the CDR3 is TGTGCCAGCAGCCCAAACGGGGCCTACGAGCAGTACTTC. This codes for CASSPNGAYEQYF.

The chain joins TRBV27 to TRBJ1-1, with TRBD1 matching over 7 bases. V lost 7 bases and J lost 5; bases outside the gene matches: 10. This CDR3 has 14 amino acids. Looked up from germline, CDR1 is MNHEY and CDR2 is SMNVEV (reference sequence). CDR3 sequence reads: CASNTGDPKTEAFF. CDR3 nucleotide sequence: TGTGCCAGCAACACAGGGGACCCGAAGACTGAAGCTTTCTTT.

This clone was counted only a few times. V is TRBV19 and J is TRBJ2-2; TRBD2 matches at 12 bases. V lost 7 bases, J lost 4 bases, and 1 base stayed unmatched. CDR3 length: 14 amino acids. Per germline, CDR1 LNHDA and CDR2 SQIVND (reference sequence). CDR3 sequence: CASTSGGGTGELFF. Written as DNA, the CDR3 is TGTGCCAGTACTAGCGGGGGGGGCACCGGGGAGCTGTTTTTT.

The chain carries TRBV27 and TRBJ1-6; 7 nucleotides align to TRBD1. CDR3 length equals 18 residues. CDR1 is MNHEY, CDR2 SMNVEV, per germline (reference sequence). With V trimmed by 2 bases and J by 5 bases, 12 bases remained unmatched. The chain's CDR3 is CASSLRDSRGMNNSPLHF. The CDR3 DNA reads as TGTGCCAGCAGTTTACGGGACAGTAGGGGAATGAATAATTCACCCCTCCACTTT.

The chain links TRBV6-6 to TRBJ2-3, with D tentatively TRBD1 (6 bases). Germline values: CDR1 MNHNY, CDR2 SVGAGI (reference sequence). V was shortened by 6 bases and J by 5 bases, with 21 bases between the two germline ends. The CDR3 length is 16 residues. The DNA for the CDR3 is TGTGCCAGCAGACCCCAAGGTCAGGGGCGAGGAGATACGCAGTATTTT. This translates into CASRPQGQGRGDTQYF.

V gene TRBV3-1 (or the pseudogene TRBV3-2) combines with J gene TRBJ1-1; D gene uncertain. V lost 0 bases to trimming and J lost 11 bases, with 13 bases between them. This CDR3 contains 13 residues. The V gene's germline CDR1 is LGHDT and CDR2 YNNKEL (reference sequence). The CDR3 region has the DNA TGTGCCAGCAGCCAAGATTATTCCCCTAGGGCTTTCTTT. This gives the protein CASSQDYSPRAFF.

The chain recombines TRBV6-6 with TRBJ2-3; D remains unclear. The germline V gene has CDR1 MNHNY and CDR2 SVGAGI (reference sequence). The CDR3 contains 15 residues. Trimming cost V 2 bases and J 0 bases, with 9 bases left between them. The CDR3 sequence: CASSYRHRSTDTQYF. In DNA form, the CDR3 reads TGTGCCAGCAGTTACCGGCACCGTAGCACAGATACGCAGTATTTT.

The rearrangement joins TRBV6-5 to TRBJ1-5, with D maybe TRBD1 (5 bases). V lost 4 bases and J 10 bases, leaving 11 bases between the germline ends. CDR1 is MNHEY, CDR2 SVGAGI, per germline. This CDR3 spans 12 amino acids. The CDR3 spells CASSSPGGPQHF. The DNA of the CDR3 is TGTGCCAGCAGTTCCCCCGGGGGTCCCCAGCATTTT.

The chain carries TRBV9 and TRBJ2-5; 16 positions match TRBD2. Looked up from germline, CDR1 is SGDLS and CDR2 is YYNGEE. This CDR3 region has 18 residues. The trim removed 2 bases at V and 2 bases at J, leaving 6 bases unmatched. The CDR3 nucleotides read TGTGCCAGCAGCGTCGGGACTAGCGGGGGGGCACCTCAAGAGACCCAGTACTTC. Protein product: CASSVGTSGGAPQETQYF.

V is TRBV27 and J is TRBJ2-7; a possible D gene is TRBD2 (5 bases). CDR1 and CDR2 from the germline V gene are MNHEY and SMNVEV (reference sequence). This CDR3 has 15 amino acids. Trimming cost V 5 bases and J 6 bases, with 20 bases left between them. The CDR3 sequence: CASSGPGIEIGEQYF. As DNA, the CDR3 is TGTGCCAGCAGTGGGCCGGGAATTGAGATTGGCGAGCAGTACTTC.

The chain carries TRBV2 and TRBJ1-1; D gene ambiguous. The CDR3 is 13 residues long. The V end lost 4 bases, the J end lost 1 base, and 7 bases lay between the germline ends. Per the germline V gene, CDR1 is SNHLY and CDR2 is FYNNEI. CDR3 protein: CASSGLGNTEAFF. The CDR3 DNA follows: TGTGCCAGCAGTGGCTTGGGGAACACTGAAGCTTTCTTT.

This chain uses TRBV4-1 with TRBJ2-3; no firm D call. CDR1 and CDR2 from the germline V gene are MGHRA and YSYEKL. The ends were cut back, 0 bases at V and 9 bases at J, with 10 bases in the middle. CDR3 size: 13 residues. Here the CDR3 reads CASSQDRTSTQYF. CDR3 DNA sequence: TGCGCCAGCAGCCAAGACCGAACATCCACGCAGTATTTT.

This clone turned up a few times. The chain has TRBV5-1 and TRBJ1-1, with TRBD1 identical over 10 bases. From germline, CDR1 is SGHRS and CDR2 YFSETQ. Trimming removed 3 bases from V and 4 bases from J; junction bases left unmatched: 9. The CDR3 extends over 16 amino acids. CDR3 coding DNA: TGCGCCAGCAGCTCTAGACAGGGGGCGGTTAGCACTGAAGCTTTCTTT. Translation gives CASSSRQGAVSTEAFF.

This rearrangement joins TRBV6-5 to TRBJ2-7; 8 positions match TRBD1. Unmatched junction bases numbered 7, after V lost 6 bases and J lost 0 bases. Germline CDR1 MNHEY, CDR2 SVGAGI. The CDR3 runs to 15 residues. The CDR3 DNA sequence: TGTGCCAGCAGAACCACAGGGGGAAGCTCCTACGAGCAGTACTTC. Its protein product is CASRTTGGSSYEQYF.